Each of the 24 T cell receptor beta chains below was sequenced from the same sample in a study of OX40 agonist ivuxolimab in advanced cancers. This table comes from immunoSEQ multiplex PCR, and its TCRdb copy is limited to in-frame clones, with some not included. The sample holds about 56,000 clones, 75% to 85% seen once. The sample consisted of CD4+ or CD8+ T cells sorted from blood, taken in a trial of the OX40 agonist ivuxolimab. The receptors derive from an adult with an advanced solid tumor such as melanoma, head and neck, liver or kidney cancer.

The gene calls are TRBV7-6 and TRBJ2-1; 10 nucleotides agree with TRBD1. V lost 5 bases, J lost 4 bases, and 11 bases stayed unmatched. CDR3 size: 17 residues. Germline CDR1 and CDR2: SGHVS and FNYEAQ. CDR3 coding DNA: TGTGCCAGCAGCCCCCCCCGGGCGGGACAGGGGTACAATGAGCAGTTCTTC. Amino acids: CASSPPRAGQGYNEQFF.

The genes are TRBV16 and TRBJ1-6, with 7 bases lining up with TRBD1. The ends lost 3 bases at V and 6 bases at J; junction bases unmatched: 5. There are 15 residues in the CDR3. Looked up from germline, CDR1 is KGHSY and CDR2 is FQNENV. CDR3 nucleotide sequence: TGTGCCAGCAGCCACGACAGGGTCAGTAATTCACCCCTCCACTTT. Protein product: CASSHDRVSNSPLHF.

The chain has TRBV2 and TRBJ1-6; D not resolved. CDR3 length: 15 amino acids. V was trimmed by 8 bases and J by 0 bases, leaving 11 bases between them. The germline CDR1 and CDR2 sequences are SNHLY and FYNNEI. Written as DNA, the CDR3 is TGTGCCAGCCTTGCCCGTAGCTCCTATAATTCACCCCTCCACTTT. As protein: CASLARSSYNSPLHF.

The chain couples TRBV23-1 to TRBJ2-7; 11 nucleotides line up with TRBD1. TRBV23-1 is designated an ORF whose function remains uncertain. Losses at the gene ends were 0 bases for V and 5 bases for J; bases not matched to a gene: 6. This CDR3 comprises 16 residues. CDR3 sequence reads: CASSQSGDRGSHEQYF. CDR3 nucleotides: TGCGCCAGCAGTCAATCGGGGGACAGGGGGTCCCACGAGCAGTACTTC.

The genes are TRBV2 and TRBJ2-7; D uncertain. The CDR3 runs to 14 residues. Trimming stripped 7 bases from V and 2 bases from J, with 15 bases between. Germline loops: CDR1 SNHLY, CDR2 FYNNEI. Here the CDR3 DNA reads TGTGCCAGCACCGAATCAGGAGTTCCCTACGAGCAGTACTTC. This encodes CASTESGVPYEQYF. The entire variable domain, with the rest obtained from reference TRBV2 and TRBJ2-7, is as follows: EPEVTQTPSHQVTQMGQEVILRCVPISNHLYFYWYRQILGQKVEFLVSFYNNEISEKSEIFDDQFSVERPDGSNFTLKIRSTKLEDSAMYFCASTESGVPYEQYFGPGTRLTVT.

This clone was detected only a few times. This CDR3 is CSALGLGFF. In DNA, the CDR3 is TGCAGTGCCTTAGGACTCGGTTTCTTT. The chain joins TRBV20-1 to TRBJ1-1; D not certain. Germline CDR1 DFQATT, CDR2 SNEGSKA (reference sequence). V shed 6 bases and J shed 13 bases, with 12 bases lying between them. The CDR3 has 9 residues.

This chain connects TRBV13 to TRBJ1-1; TRBD1 might be the D (5 bases). Germline lookup yields CDR1 PRHDT and CDR2 FYEKMQ (reference sequence). The V end lost 2 bases, the J end lost 4 bases, and 8 bases lay between the germline ends. The CDR3 has 13 amino acids. For the CDR3, the DNA is TGTGCCAGCAGCTTAAAGGGGCCCACTGAAGCTTTCTTT. This encodes CASSLKGPTEAFF. The full variable domain, rest sourced from reference TRBV13 and TRBJ1-1, is AAGVIQSPRHLIKEKRETATLKCYPIPRHDTVYWYQQGPGQDPQFLISFYEKMQSDKGSIPDRFSAQQFSDYHSELNMSSLELGDSALYFCASSLKGPTEAFFGQGTRLTVV.

The CDR3 spells CATSRGLAGGGEQFF. The DNA for the CDR3 is TGTGCCACCAGCAGGGGACTAGCGGGAGGGGGTGAGCAGTTCTTC. V gene TRBV15 combines with J gene TRBJ2-1, with 16 nucleotides matching TRBD2. J was trimmed by 9 bases and V by 3 bases; bases with no gene match: 2. Germline loops: CDR1 LNHNV, CDR2 YYDKDF (reference sequence). The CDR3 extends over 15 amino acids. Complete variable domain (other parts from reference TRBV15 and TRBJ2-1): DAMVIQNPRYQVTQFGKPVTLSCSQTLNHNVMYWYQQKSSQAPKLLFHYYDKDFNNEADTPDNFQSRRPNTSFCFLDIRSPGLGDTAMYLCATSRGLAGGGEQFFGPGTRLTVL.

The V call is TRBV5-1, the J call TRBJ2-1, with 8 bases matching TRBD2. Germline V gene lookup returns CDR1 SGHRS and CDR2 YFSETQ. The junction had 11 bases not matched to a gene; V was cut back by 4 bases and J by 5 bases. The CDR3 extends over 16 amino acids. CDR3 sequence: CASSPLMSGGNNEQFF. For the CDR3, the DNA is TGCGCCAGCAGCCCCTTGATGAGCGGGGGTAACAATGAGCAGTTCTTC.

This clone was observed a single time. The J gene is TRBJ1-5, the V gene TRBV5-1, with 7 bases matching TRBD1. Germline V lookup: CDR1 SGHRS, CDR2 YFSETQ. The CDR3 consists of 14 residues. Trimming took 4 bases from V and 4 from J; bases not matched to a gene: 5. CDR3 coding DNA: TGCGCCAGCAGCCCCGGGACAGCGAATCAGCCCCAGCATTTT. Protein: CASSPGTANQPQHF.

This clone was recorded once. The CDR3 here is CASSFNLNTEAFF. The CDR3 bases are TGTGCCAGCAGCTTCAACTTGAACACTGAAGCTTTCTTT. The V gene is TRBV7-2, the J gene TRBJ1-1; D unclear. The germline V gene encodes CDR1 SGHTA and CDR2 FQGNSA. V was clipped by 3 bases and J by 0 bases, with 5 bases between them. This CDR3 region has 13 residues.

This clone was seen only once. This rearrangement joins TRBV7-9 to TRBJ1-2; no firm D call. The ends were cut back, 3 bases at V and 6 bases at J, with 11 bases in the middle. The germline gives CDR1 SEHNR, CDR2 FQNEAQ (reference sequence). The CDR3 contains 13 residues. CDR3 sequence reads: CASSLSLPDGYTF. The CDR3 DNA follows: TGTGCCAGCAGCTTGAGCCTTCCTGATGGCTACACCTTC.

The table lists this clone with a count of one. The chain employs TRBV18 and TRBJ1-4; TRBD1 is a possible D gene (5 bases). Germline-derived CDR1 and CDR2 are KGHSH and LQKENI. V was clipped by 1 base and J by 2 bases, with 5 bases between them. CDR3 length: 14 residues. CDR3 DNA: TGTGCCAGCTCACCACAGGGGACTAATGAAAAACTGTTTTTT. It specifies CASSPQGTNEKLFF.

The CDR3 protein is CASRTGPNSYNEQFF. Here the CDR3 DNA reads TGTGCCAGCAGAACCGGGCCAAACTCCTACAATGAGCAGTTCTTC. The chain is built from TRBV27 and TRBJ2-1; no clear D. This CDR3 region has 15 residues. Germline V gene sequence: CDR1 MNHEY, CDR2 SMNVEV (reference sequence). The germline V and J ends were trimmed by 6 bases and 0 bases, with 12 bases remaining between them.

The CDR3 DNA reads as TGTGCCAGCAGTTTGCGGCAGGCCTCCGGTGGGAACATTCAGTACTTC. Translation: CASSLRQASGGNIQYF. This chain connects TRBV27 to TRBJ2-4; D is undetermined. This CDR3 comprises 16 residues. The V gene's germline CDR1 is MNHEY and CDR2 SMNVEV (reference sequence). Deletions cut 3 bases from V and 7 bases from J, with 19 bases between.

This sequence joins TRBV11-2 and TRBJ2-3, with D perhaps matching TRBD2 (5 bases). The V gene's germline CDR1 is SGHAT and CDR2 FQNNGV. The germline V and J ends were trimmed by 5 bases and 2 bases, with 11 bases remaining between them. The CDR3 is 14 residues long. The CDR3 region is CASSPAGNTDTQYF. The CDR3 bases are TGTGCCAGCAGCCCTGCGGGCAACACAGATACGCAGTATTTT. The full variable domain, rest sourced from reference TRBV11-2 and TRBJ2-3, is EAGVAQSPRYKIIEKRQSVAFWCNPISGHATLYWYQQILGQGPKLLIQFQNNGVVDDSQLPKDRFSAERLKGVDSTLKIQPAKLEDSAVYLCASSPAGNTDTQYFGPGTRLTVL.

Only one count was recorded for this clone. The V gene is TRBV19, the J gene TRBJ1-6; TRBD1 matches at 9 bases. The germline gives CDR1 LNHDA, CDR2 SQIVND (reference sequence). Trimming at V came to 7 bases and at J to 8 bases, leaving 3 bases not matched to a gene. This CDR3 has 13 amino acids. The DNA for the CDR3 is TGTGCCAGTACCGGGACAGGGCATTCACCCCTCCACTTT. Amino acids: CASTGTGHSPLHF.

The V and J genes are TRBV27 and TRBJ2-4; D gene unclear. Germline V gene lookup returns CDR1 MNHEY and CDR2 SMNVEV (reference sequence). V gave up 2 bases and J gave up 6 bases, with 8 bases separating them. The length of the CDR3 is 13 residues. The CDR3 sequence is CASSLTALNIQYF. In nucleotides, the CDR3 is TGTGCCAGCAGTTTAACAGCTCTAAACATTCAGTACTTC.

This rearrangement joins TRBV18 to TRBJ1-5; possible D gene TRBD1, 5 bases. V was clipped by 5 bases and J by 1 base, with 12 bases between them. Germline CDR1 KGHSH, CDR2 LQKENI. There are 15 residues in the CDR3. The CDR3 DNA follows: TGTGCCAGCTCAGGGGACCAGATAAGCAATCAGCCCCAGCATTTT. It specifies CASSGDQISNQPQHF.

The chain joins TRBV30 to TRBJ1-1; D is possibly TRBD1 (6 bases). This CDR3 comprises 18 residues. Deletions cut 4 bases from V and 4 bases from J, with 28 bases between. Germline CDR1 GTSNPN, CDR2 SVGIG (reference sequence). The DNA of the CDR3 is TGTGCCTGGAATTCGGGGGCGGTACCCGTAAGCGTTCCCACTGAAGCTTTCTTT. Translating gives CAWNSGAVPVSVPTEAFF.

The chain combines TRBV5-4 with TRBJ1-2; D is unresolved. Germline lookup yields CDR1 SGHNT and CDR2 YYREEE (reference sequence). The ends were cut back, 0 bases at V and 0 bases at J, with 3 bases in the middle. This CDR3 region has 13 residues. CDR3 sequence reads: CASSLVSNYGYTF. Written as DNA, the CDR3 is TGTGCCAGCAGCTTGGTTTCTAACTATGGCTACACCTTC.

This clone was recorded only once. The CDR3 region is CASSLVGPGTGELFF. DNA for the CDR3: TGTGCCAGCAGCTTAGTGGGCCCGGGCACCGGGGAGCTGTTTTTT. The rearrangement uses TRBV7-2 and TRBJ2-2; D not certain. This CDR3 has 15 residues. Per the germline V gene, CDR1 is SGHTA and CDR2 is FQGNSA. Trimming cost V 1 base and J 4 bases, with 10 bases left between them.

This chain joins TRBV7-9 and TRBJ2-2, with D uncertain. V was trimmed by 5 bases and J by 3 bases, leaving 10 bases between them. Germline V lookup: CDR1 SEHNR, CDR2 FQNEAQ (reference sequence). The CDR3 totals 14 residues. In DNA, the CDR3 is TGTGCCAGCAGCCTAGGTTTTGACACCGGGGAGCTGTTTTTT. It encodes CASSLGFDTGELFF.

The chain has TRBV5-8 and TRBJ2-3; 11 bases map to TRBD2. This CDR3 contains 18 residues. With V trimmed by 4 bases and J by 5 bases, 15 bases remained unmatched. Per the germline V gene, CDR1 is SGHTS and CDR2 is YDEGEE. In nucleotides, the CDR3 is TGTGCCAGCAGCCTCCGCTTCTCCGGGACTAGCGGACAAGATACGCAGTATTTT. Translating gives CASSLRFSGTSGQDTQYF.